These 27 T cell receptor beta chains originate from one sample sequenced in a study of shared clonotypes between healthy human individuals. This table comes from immunoSEQ multiplex PCR, and its TCRdb copy is limited to in-frame clones, with some not included. The profile shows more than 550,000 clones, 90% of them singletons. Sequenced material: memory CD8+ T cells from PBMCs. As to subset: CD45RO+ cells pooled with CCR7-negative TemRA cells. The receptors come from a man younger than 30 in good health. Some clones in this sample may be carry-over from other donors' samples.

J is TRBJ2-7 and V is TRBV19, with a possible D match to TRBD1 (5 bases). CDR1 LNHDA and CDR2 SQIVND come from the germline V gene (reference sequence). The ends were cut back, 3 bases at V and 1 base at J, with 10 bases in the middle. The CDR3 runs 14 residues. CDR3 DNA sequence: TGTGCCAGTAGTATCTGGGGCCCGTCCTACGAGCAGTACTTC. It codes for CASSIWGPSYEQYF.

The chain couples TRBV7-3 to TRBJ2-7; 13 bases are a match to TRBD2. V lost 6 bases to trimming and J lost 5 bases; unmatched junction nucleotides: 7. The CDR3 has 15 residues. Germline CDR1 SGHTA, CDR2 FQGTGA. The CDR3: CASSQGLAGSHEQYF. CDR3 in DNA: TGTGCCAGCAGTCAGGGACTAGCGGGGTCCCACGAGCAGTACTTC.

This clone has only one observation. This sequence joins TRBV27 and TRBJ2-3; 9 bases are a match to TRBD2. The germline gives CDR1 MNHEY, CDR2 SMNVEV (reference sequence). The CDR3 length is 18 residues. The ends lost 2 bases at V and 3 bases at J; junction bases unmatched: 12. The CDR3 DNA reads as TGTGCCAGCAGTTTAGTAAGGGTAGCGGGAGTGAGGACAGATACGCAGTATTTT. The encoded protein is CASSLVRVAGVRTDTQYF.

There are a few counts of this clone. The chain is built from TRBV28 and TRBJ1-5, with D tentatively TRBD1 (6 bases). The CDR3 is 14 amino acids. The germline gives CDR1 MDHEN, CDR2 SYDVKM. V was trimmed by 8 bases and J by 1 base, leaving 12 bases between them. The CDR3 loop is CASRGRGSNQPQHF. CDR3 DNA sequence: TGTGCCAGCCGGGGGCGGGGGAGCAATCAGCCCCAGCATTTT.

In DNA form, the CDR3 reads TGTGCCAGTTTAGCGGGAGAGGTTGCGGTAGAGACCCAGTACTTC. This codes for CASLAGEVAVETQYF. The chain is built from TRBV28 and TRBJ2-5, with 9 bases that match TRBD2. This CDR3 contains 15 residues. Germline lookup yields CDR1 MDHEN and CDR2 SYDVKM. V was clipped by 9 bases and J by 4 bases; unmatched bases: 12. Filled out from reference TRBV28 and TRBJ2-5, the complete variable domain reads DVKVTQSSRYLVKRTGEKVFLECVQDMDHENMFWYRQDPGLGLRLIYFSYDVKMKEKGDIPEGYSVSREKKERFSLILESASTNQTSMYLCASLAGEVAVETQYFGPGTRLLVL.

This rearrangement joins TRBV4-1 to TRBJ1-1; D remains unclear. The CDR3 is made up of 15 amino acids. Trimming cost V 2 bases and J 1 base, with 11 bases left between them. Germline CDR1 reads MGHRA; CDR2 reads YSYEKL. For the CDR3, the DNA is TGCGCCAGCAGCCAACTCCGGGGTACGAACACTGAAGCTTTCTTT. As protein: CASSQLRGTNTEAFF.

This clone has more than one count but fewer than ten. The chain employs TRBV28 and TRBJ1-3; no clear D. CDR3 length: 15 residues. Germline V gene data show CDR1 as MDHEN and CDR2 as SYDVKM. Between the trimmed V and J ends, which lost 8 bases and 0 bases, there was a span of 14 bases. As DNA, the CDR3 is TGTGCCAGCCGGCTGGACCCAAACTCTGGAAACACCATATATTTT. This sequence encodes CASRLDPNSGNTIYF.

In this sample, this clone turned up once. The chain carries TRBV10-3 and TRBJ2-5; the match to TRBD2 covers 15 bases. V lost 6 bases and J lost 5; bases outside the gene matches: 19. The germline V gene encodes CDR1 ENHRY and CDR2 SYGVKD. The CDR3 is 20 amino acids. Written as DNA, the CDR3 is TGTGCCATCAGCGGGACCCTCGGGACTAGCGGGAGGAAAGGGCTGGAGACCCAGTACTTC. It encodes CAISGTLGTSGRKGLETQYF.

The V call is TRBV11-2, the J call TRBJ2-1; TRBD2 matches 9 bases. Looked up from germline, CDR1 is SGHAT and CDR2 is FQNNGV. The V segment lost 4 bases and the J segment 2 bases; nucleotides outside the gene matches: 9. The CDR3 is made up of 17 amino acids. CDR3 sequence reads: CASSYGREGLAYNEQFF. CDR3 in DNA: TGTGCCAGCAGCTACGGGCGGGAGGGCCTTGCCTACAATGAGCAGTTCTTC. Based on the CDR3 plus reference TRBV11-2 and TRBJ2-1, the full variable domain is EAGVAQSPRYKIIEKRQSVAFWCNPISGHATLYWYQQILGQGPKLLIQFQNNGVVDDSQLPKDRFSAERLKGVDSTLKIQPAKLEDSAVYLCASSYGREGLAYNEQFFGPGTRLTVL.

The gene calls are TRBV7-9 and TRBJ2-7, with D possibly TRBD1 on 6 matching bases. The ends were cut back, 5 bases at V and 4 bases at J, with 18 bases in the middle. The CDR3 covers 15 residues. The germline gives CDR1 SEHNR, CDR2 FQNEAQ (reference sequence). CDR3 sequence (DNA): TGTGCCAGCAGCCCAAAAGGGGGTCGTTTTTACGAGCAGTACTTC. It encodes CASSPKGGRFYEQYF.

The CDR3 sequence is CAGTSEGGNTEAFF. The DNA of the CDR3 is TGTGCCGGCACTTCGGAAGGGGGGAACACTGAAGCTTTCTTT. The gene calls are TRBV27 and TRBJ1-1; D is perhaps TRBD1 (6 bases). The V end was cut by 11 bases, the J end by 1 base, with 17 bases between. CDR1 is MNHEY and CDR2 is SMNVEV in the germline V gene (reference sequence). The CDR3 length is 14 residues.

This rearrangement joins TRBV27 to TRBJ2-7; D is uncertain. Germline CDR1 reads MNHEY; CDR2 reads SMNVEV (reference sequence). V shed 2 bases and J shed 3 bases, with 14 bases lying between them. The CDR3 contains 15 residues. CDR3 protein: CASSLVARPGYEQYF. The CDR3 DNA is TGTGCCAGCAGTTTAGTCGCTCGTCCGGGCTACGAGCAGTACTTC.

The chain recombines TRBV21-1 with TRBJ2-3. TRBV21-1 is a documented pseudogene. The CDR3 has 14 residues. In nucleotides, the CDR3 is TGTGCCAGCAGCATTCGCCAGGGAGCAGATACGCAGTATTTT. Amino acids: CASSIRQGADTQYF.

The chain employs TRBV7-9 and TRBJ2-1; D call uncertain. The CDR3 is 15 residues long. Per the germline V gene, CDR1 is SEHNR and CDR2 is FQNEAQ (reference sequence). The V and J ends lost 5 bases and 0 bases respectively, with 11 bases between them. CDR3 sequence (DNA): TGTGCCAGCAGCATTAGCCGGATCTCCTACAATGAGCAGTTCTTC. It yields the protein CASSISRISYNEQFF.

The chain carries TRBV7-9 and TRBJ1-1; 9 bases line up with TRBD1. The germline V gene encodes CDR1 SEHNR and CDR2 FQNEAQ (reference sequence). The J segment lost 10 bases and the V segment lost 5 bases, leaving 11 bases of the junction unmatched. The CDR3 runs 14 residues. The DNA for the CDR3 is TGTGCCAGCAGCCCGGGGACAGGGCGGACGGGAGCTTTCTTT. Protein sequence: CASSPGTGRTGAFF.

The gene calls are TRBV7-8 and TRBJ1-5; tentatively, D is TRBD1 (5 bases). Germline loops: CDR1 SGHVS, CDR2 FQNEAQ. V shed 2 bases and J shed 5 bases, with 7 bases lying between them. This CDR3 is 13 amino acids long. As DNA, the CDR3 is TGTGCCAGCAGCTTATCGGGGGATCAGCCCCAGCATTTT. It codes for CASSLSGDQPQHF.

This chain uses TRBV19 with TRBJ1-3; unclear D gene. V was pared by 10 bases and J by 0 bases, with 25 bases between. The CDR3 loop spans 18 amino acids. From germline, CDR1 is LNHDA and CDR2 SQIVND (reference sequence). The CDR3 DNA reads TGTGCCACTGGAGACCCCACGTTATACCCTCTCTCTGGAAACACCATATATTTT. Translating gives CATGDPTLYPLSGNTIYF.

This rearrangement joins TRBV5-1 to TRBJ1-6; no clear D. From germline, CDR1 is SGHRS and CDR2 YFSETQ. V gave up 1 base and J gave up 7 bases, with 3 bases separating them. This CDR3 spans 12 amino acids. CDR3 nucleotide sequence: TGCGCCAGCAGCTTGTTGAATTCACCCCTCCACTTT. Residues: CASSLLNSPLHF. The full variable domain, with the rest looked up from reference TRBV5-1 and TRBJ1-6, is KAGVTQTPRYLIKTRGQQVTLSCSPISGHRSVSWYQQTPGQGLQFLFEYFSETQRNKGNFPGRFSGRQFSNSRSEMNVSTLELGDSALYLCASSLLNSPLHFGNGTRLTVT.

The gene calls are TRBV27 and TRBJ1-4; 7 bases are a match to TRBD1. The V gene end was trimmed by 5 bases and the J gene end by 6 bases; junction bases not matched to a gene: 3. CDR1 and CDR2 from the germline V gene are MNHEY and SMNVEV (reference sequence). This CDR3 spans 13 amino acids. CDR3 region: CASSNDRDEKLFF. The DNA of the CDR3 is TGTGCCAGCAGTAACGACAGGGATGAAAAACTGTTTTTT.

This clone was counted a few times. This chain joins TRBV14 and TRBJ2-1; D gene ambiguous. V was pared by 4 bases and J by 10 bases, with 11 bases between. The germline V gene has CDR1 SGHDN and CDR2 FVKESK. This CDR3 is 12 amino acids long. The CDR3 DNA sequence: TGTGCCAGCAGCCTGACAAGGTGGGAGCAGTTCTTC. This codes for CASSLTRWEQFF.

This clone was seen a few times. V and J are TRBV11-2 and TRBJ2-7; tentatively, D is TRBD1 (5 bases). The V gene's germline CDR1 is SGHAT and CDR2 FQNNGV. CDR3 length: 15 amino acids. V lost 0 bases, J lost 2 bases, and 11 bases lay in between. CDR3 region: CASSLDLTVAYEQYF. As DNA, the CDR3 is TGTGCCAGCAGCTTAGATCTGACAGTTGCCTACGAGCAGTACTTC. Complete variable domain (other parts from reference TRBV11-2 and TRBJ2-7): EAGVAQSPRYKIIEKRQSVAFWCNPISGHATLYWYQQILGQGPKLLIQFQNNGVVDDSQLPKDRFSAERLKGVDSTLKIQPAKLEDSAVYLCASSLDLTVAYEQYFGPGTRLTVT.

V usage is TRBV7-3 and J usage is TRBJ2-2, with 9 bases lining up with TRBD2. The germline V gene has CDR1 SGHTA and CDR2 FQGTGA. J was trimmed by 6 bases and V by 4 bases; bases with no gene match: 12. The CDR3 has 17 amino acids. The CDR3 loop reads CASSSGGGRALPGELFF. The CDR3 nucleotides read TGTGCCAGCAGCTCCGGGGGCGGGAGGGCTCTCCCCGGGGAGCTGTTTTTT.

The DNA of the CDR3 is TGCGCCAGCAGCCTAACGGGGTTAAGCAATCAGCCCCAGCATTTT. It is translated as CASSLTGLSNQPQHF. The gene calls are TRBV4-1 and TRBJ1-5; D uncertain. The V end was cut by 4 bases, the J end by 1 base, with 11 bases between. This CDR3 contains 15 residues. CDR1 MGHRA and CDR2 YSYEKL come from the germline V gene.

The chain has TRBV7-8 and TRBJ2-7; TRBD2 matches at 10 bases. The junction had 7 bases not matched to a gene; V was cut back by 1 base and J by 7 bases. This CDR3 region has 15 residues. Germline V gene sequence: CDR1 SGHVS, CDR2 FQNEAQ. In DNA form, the CDR3 reads TGTGCCAGCAGCTTAGAAGCGGGAGGGCGGCGAGAGCAGTACTTC. It specifies CASSLEAGGRREQYF.

The chain carries TRBV28 and TRBJ2-7; no clear D gene. CDR1 is MDHEN and CDR2 is SYDVKM in the germline V gene. The V end lost 5 bases, the J end lost 1 base, and 18 bases lay between the germline ends. This CDR3 region has 16 residues. The CDR3 sequence is CASSTPEPAASYEQYF. The CDR3 bases are TGTGCCAGCAGTACTCCAGAACCGGCAGCTTCCTACGAGCAGTACTTC.

The J gene is TRBJ2-4, the V gene TRBV5-6; D is undetermined. This CDR3 spans 15 amino acids. Trimming pared 4 bases from V and 2 bases from J, leaving 13 bases between. Germline V lookup: CDR1 SGHDT, CDR2 YYEEEE. The CDR3 coding sequence is TGTGCCAGCAGCATATTACCAGAGACCAAAAACATTCAGTACTTC. It codes for CASSILPETKNIQYF.

J is TRBJ2-1 and V is TRBV6-1; maybe TRBD2 (7 bases). The CDR3 has 15 residues. CDR1 and CDR2 from the germline V gene are MNHNS and SASEGT. The V end was cut by 7 bases, the J end by 8 bases, with 21 bases between. The CDR3 loop reads CASTEGGAYGDEQFF. DNA for the CDR3: TGTGCCAGCACCGAGGGGGGGGCTTATGGCGATGAGCAGTTCTTC.